This T cell receptor (beta chain) was found in a study of technical replicates of blood from several donors. Per the germline V gene, CDR1 is SGHTA and CDR2 is FQGTGA. The CDR3 consists of 15 residues. V was trimmed by 2 bases and J by 2 bases, leaving 13 bases between them. Measured with immunoSEQ multiplex PCR; TCRdb has only the in-frame clones, and not every one. The sample has 79,000 or so clones, approximately 96% seen once. The sequencing sample was made of T cells isolated from PBMCs. The rearrangement links TRBV7-3 to TRBJ2-7; a possible D gene is TRBD1 (5 bases). This sequence originates from a human donor in good health. The CDR3 loop reads CASSLGRTPTYEQYF. The CDR3 DNA reads as TGTGCCAGCAGCTTAGGACGGACACCAACCTACGAGCAGTACTTC.